This paragraph reports one TCR beta chain. The antigen remains undetermined. Measured with immunoSEQ multiplex PCR; TCRdb has only the in-frame clones, and not every one. The table has about 1 million clones, about 76% seen once; the top ten hold approximately 1.5%. This entry is derived from a study of shared clonotypes between healthy human individuals. Study outcomes and limitations: Compared with clonotypes that all four donors shared, non-shared clonotypes had lower generation probabilities. Rarefaction revealed incomplete sorted-subset sequencing despite large depth.

Looked up from germline, CDR1 is GTSNPN and CDR2 is SVGIG (reference sequence). The CDR3 length is 11 residues. Trimming took 7 bases from V and 1 from J, leaving 7 bases between them. The V and J genes are TRBV30 and TRBJ1-1; D gene ambiguous. Input material: memory CD4+ T cells sorted from blood. The subset is: CD45RA-negative fraction. The TCR originated in a man between 18 and 29 years old in good health. CDR3 in amino acids: CASTPNTEAFF. CDR3 DNA sequence: TGTGCCTCGACTCCGAACACTGAAGCTTTCTTT.